These 23 T cell receptor beta chains came from one sample sequenced in a study of cytomegalovirus exposure and HLA in healthy donors (dated by TCRdb to about 2017). Libraries were prepared through the immunoSEQ multiplex PCR assay. The multiplex PCR relied on a mix of 60 forward primers for TCR Vbeta segments and 13 reverse primers for TCR Jbeta segments. What TCRdb holds here is the immuneACCESS table cut down to in-frame rearrangements. Part of the clones is not present; checked against another copy, under half of the missing clones reflect an unresolved V gene, and the others are unexplained. Counted in this sample were roughly 100,000 clones; 82% of them appeared once. Under 2% of the sample rests with the top ten. What was sequenced was PBMCs. Every receptor here comes from a man aged 50 to 59 in good health and CMV-seronegative.

The chain has TRBV6-6 and TRBJ2-5; 10 bases map to TRBD2. This CDR3 has 14 residues. Germline assignment: CDR1 MNHNY and CDR2 SVGAGI (reference sequence). V shed 5 bases, J shed 5 bases, and the junction held 5 bases outside the gene matches. CDR3: CASSTSGVGETQYF. The DNA for the CDR3 is TGTGCCAGCAGTACTAGCGGGGTAGGGGAGACCCAGTACTTC.

This CDR3 is CASSPLAGGRADTQYF. Written as DNA, the CDR3 is TGCGCCAGCAGCCCCCTAGCGGGGGGGCGTGCAGATACGCAGTATTTT. The rearrangement links TRBV4-1 to TRBJ2-3; TRBD2 matches 12 bases. V dropped 4 bases and J dropped 4; count of bases not matched to a gene: 6. Germline V gene data show CDR1 as MGHRA and CDR2 as YSYEKL. This CDR3 contains 16 residues.

The gene calls are TRBV4-2 and TRBJ2-7; 8 nucleotides match TRBD1. Unmatched junction bases numbered 7, after V lost 1 base and J lost 5 bases. The CDR3 sequence is 15 residues long. The germline V gene encodes CDR1 LGHNA and CDR2 YNFKEQ. In DNA form, the CDR3 reads TGTGCCAGCAGCCAAGGGACAGGGAAGATTGACGAGCAGTACTTC. Residues: CASSQGTGKIDEQYF.

The chain uses TRBV7-2 and TRBJ1-2; D gene ambiguous. Trimming removed 6 bases from V and 0 bases from J, with 8 bases in between. The CDR3 runs to 13 residues. Germline CDR1 SGHTA, CDR2 FQGNSA. CDR3 region: CASRQDTNYGYTF. The DNA for the CDR3 is TGTGCCAGCAGACAAGATACTAACTATGGCTACACCTTC.

The chain is built from TRBV2 and TRBJ1-2; weak D call: TRBD1 (5 bases). The ends were cut back, 6 bases at V and 8 bases at J, with 13 bases in the middle. The germline V gene has CDR1 SNHLY and CDR2 FYNNEI. The CDR3 totals 12 residues. CDR3: CASRRGGGGYTF. CDR3 nucleotide sequence: TGTGCCAGCAGGAGGGGTGGAGGGGGCTACACCTTC.

This clone was seen a few times. The chain is built from TRBV6-1 and TRBJ1-3, with D unresolved. CDR1 and CDR2 from the germline V gene are MNHNS and SASEGT. With 1 base removed from V and 0 bases from J, the gap between germline ends came to 7 bases. The CDR3 loop spans 15 amino acids. For the CDR3, the DNA is TGTGCCAGCAGTGAAGGAGACATCTCTGGAAACACCATATATTTT. Its translation is CASSEGDISGNTIYF.

The CDR3 protein is CASSQAGGARDEQFF. Here the CDR3 DNA reads TGCGCCAGCAGCCAAGCCGGGGGGGCCAGAGATGAGCAGTTCTTC. The chain is built from TRBV4-3 and TRBJ2-1; 8 bases align to TRBD2. V gave up 1 base and J gave up 8 bases; unmatched junction bases: 7. The length of the CDR3 is 15 residues. Germline lookup yields CDR1 LGHNA and CDR2 YSLEER.

V usage is TRBV10-1 and J usage is TRBJ1-5; D is undetermined. Trimming stripped 9 bases from V and 2 bases from J, with 14 bases between. The CDR3 length is 14 residues. Germline V gives CDR1 WNHNN, CDR2 SYGVQD (reference sequence). The chain's CDR3 is CASAPNGGNQPQHF. CDR3 coding DNA: TGCGCCAGTGCGCCAAACGGGGGCAATCAGCCCCAGCATTTT.

The chain joins TRBV15 to TRBJ2-5; possible D gene TRBD1, 5 bases. The ends were cut back, 0 bases at V and 5 bases at J, with 7 bases in the middle. The CDR3 runs to 13 residues. Per the germline V gene, CDR1 is LNHNV and CDR2 is YYDKDF (reference sequence). The CDR3 nucleotides are TGTGCCACCAGCAGAGAGGGGCCGGAGACCCAGTACTTC. It yields the protein CATSREGPETQYF.

The J gene is TRBJ1-2, the V gene TRBV5-8, with D perhaps matching TRBD1 (6 bases). CDR1 is SGHTS, CDR2 YDEGEE, per germline. V was pared by 3 bases and J by 7 bases, with 13 bases between. The CDR3 spans 13 residues. CDR3 bases: TGTGCCAGCAGCTCCCGGACAGACGGTGGCTACACCTTC. The encoded protein is CASSSRTDGGYTF. The complete variable domain, with remaining parts taken from reference TRBV5-8 and TRBJ1-2, reads EAGVTQSPTHLIKTRGQQATLRCSPISGHTSVYWYQQALGLGLQFLLWYDEGEERNRGNFPPRFSGRQFPNYSSELNVNALELEDSALYLCASSSRTDGGYTFGSGTRLTVV.

The sample holds a few counts of this clone. The chain joins TRBV7-9 to TRBJ2-5; 15 bases align to TRBD2. The V gene's germline CDR1 is SEHNR and CDR2 FQNEAQ (reference sequence). The CDR3 extends over 14 amino acids. V shed 11 bases, J shed 5 bases, and the junction held 6 bases outside the gene matches. The CDR3 here is CAGGTSGGLETQYF. DNA for the CDR3: TGTGCCGGGGGGACTAGCGGGGGGCTCGAGACCCAGTACTTC.

The chain has TRBV6-1 and TRBJ1-5; D gene ambiguous. V gave up 1 base and J gave up 4 bases, with 8 bases separating them. Germline assignment: CDR1 MNHNS and CDR2 SASEGT. The CDR3 consists of 14 residues. CDR3 in amino acids: CASSEGGLNQPQHF. Here the CDR3 DNA reads TGTGCCAGCAGTGAAGGAGGATTAAATCAGCCCCAGCATTTT.

The V gene is TRBV4-3, the J gene TRBJ2-5; 10 bases line up with TRBD1. Germline CDR1 LGHNA, CDR2 YSLEER. The CDR3 has 15 amino acids. V trimming: 5 bases; J trimming: 4 bases; junction bases outside the gene matches: 7. CDR3 sequence (DNA): TGCGCCAGCAGCGCACAGGACAGGGGGGGAGAGACCCAGTACTTC. Its protein is CASSAQDRGGETQYF.

This clone was detected once. The chain carries TRBV4-1 and TRBJ2-3; D might be TRBD2 (5 bases). In germline, CDR1 is MGHRA, CDR2 YSYEKL. CDR3 size: 14 residues. Deletions cut 6 bases from V and 4 bases from J, with 14 bases between. CDR3 nucleotides: TGCGCCAGCAGTCAGGTCGGGGTGGCAGATACGCAGTATTTT. This codes for CASSQVGVADTQYF.

The chain links TRBV7-2 to TRBJ2-7; TRBD1 might be the D (5 bases). The V end lost 4 bases, the J end lost 9 bases, and 16 bases lay between the germline ends. The CDR3 covers 13 residues. The germline gives CDR1 SGHTA, CDR2 FQGNSA. CDR3 sequence reads: CASSSNRFYGQYF. The DNA for the CDR3 is TGTGCCAGCAGCTCTAACAGGTTTTATGGGCAGTACTTC.

The gene calls are TRBV4-3 and TRBJ2-1; D is perhaps TRBD1 (5 bases). Germline-derived CDR1 and CDR2 are LGHNA and YSLEER. The V end lost 0 bases, the J end lost 0 bases, and 9 bases lay between the germline ends. The CDR3 contains 16 residues. The CDR3 region is CASSQDFRDSYNEQFF. The CDR3 DNA reads TGCGCCAGCAGCCAAGATTTCAGGGACTCCTACAATGAGCAGTTCTTC.

The chain carries TRBV18 and TRBJ1-3; D perhaps matches TRBD1 (5 bases). CDR3 length: 16 residues. Germline values: CDR1 KGHSH, CDR2 LQKENI. Trimming took 3 bases from V and 5 from J, leaving 17 bases between them. CDR3: CASSPDWAGRRNTIYF. In DNA, the CDR3 is TGTGCCAGCTCACCTGACTGGGCAGGGAGGCGAAACACCATATATTTT.

This clone was picked up one time. V is TRBV6-1 and J is TRBJ2-5; 7 nucleotides align to TRBD1. V was pared by 3 bases and J by 9 bases, with 10 bases of the junction left unmatched. This CDR3 region has 14 residues. Germline V lookup: CDR1 MNHNS, CDR2 SASEGT. The CDR3 DNA is TGTGCCAGCAGTGACTGGGACAGACCAGGGGCCCAGTACTTC. As protein: CASSDWDRPGAQYF.

This sequence joins TRBV6-5 and TRBJ2-5, with D perhaps matching TRBD2 (5 bases). The CDR3 has 14 residues. V was pared by 6 bases and J by 2 bases, with 13 bases between. Germline V gene sequence: CDR1 MNHEY, CDR2 SVGAGI. The DNA of the CDR3 is TGTGCCAGCAGCCAACTCGGGGAGCAAGAGACCCAGTACTTC. Protein sequence: CASSQLGEQETQYF.

The CDR3 spells CASSPEVVTNTGELFF. The CDR3 bases are TGTGCCAGCTCACCAGAGGTTGTCACGAACACCGGGGAGCTGTTTTTT. The rearrangement joins TRBV18 to TRBJ2-2, with D unresolved. This CDR3 spans 16 amino acids. Germline V gene data show CDR1 as KGHSH and CDR2 as LQKENI. The ends were cut back, 2 bases at V and 0 bases at J, with 10 bases in the middle.

This clone was counted once. The rearrangement uses TRBV7-9 and TRBJ1-1; possibly TRBD1 for D (6 bases). The germline gives CDR1 SEHNR, CDR2 FQNEAQ (reference sequence). The CDR3 is 12 amino acids. V dropped 5 bases and J dropped 3 bases, with 7 bases sitting between them. Written as DNA, the CDR3 is TGTGCCAGCAGCCGGACAGACACTGAAGCTTTCTTT. Its protein is CASSRTDTEAFF.

The chain combines TRBV28 with TRBJ2-7, with D tentatively TRBD1 (5 bases). Germline CDR1 is MDHEN and CDR2 is SYDVKM. The CDR3 loop spans 14 amino acids. Trimming cost V 5 bases and J 6 bases, with 17 bases left between them. CDR3 residues: CASSPPTGYGEQYV. The CDR3 region has the DNA TGTGCCAGCAGTCCCCCAACAGGATATGGCGAGCAGTACGTC.

The rearrangement joins TRBV25-1 to TRBJ2-3; a weak D match, TRBD1 (6 bases). This CDR3 spans 15 amino acids. V gave up 4 bases and J gave up 4 bases, with 15 bases separating them. Germline V gene data show CDR1 as MGHDK and CDR2 as SYGVNS. CDR3 in amino acids: CASSGAGATADTQYF. DNA for the CDR3: TGTGCCAGCAGTGGGGCAGGGGCCACTGCAGATACGCAGTATTTT.